This TCR beta chain was obtained from a study of OX40 agonist ivuxolimab in advanced cancers. Study in general: Three patients, one with hepatocellular carcinoma and two with cutaneous melanoma, responded partially.

Baseline was the first blood sampling point, followed by cycle 4 day 1 and cycle 7 day 1. The table came from immunoSEQ multiplex PCR; TCRdb's copy has only in-frame clones and leaves some out. The sample includes tens of thousands of clones, roughly 94% of them seen just once. The CDR3 has 13 residues. V was cut by 8 bases and J by 0 bases, with 10 bases left in between. Germline CDR1 and CDR2: LNHDA and SQIVND (reference sequence). General study results and limits: In the 0.1-3.0 mg/kg groups, partial responders showed among the lowest expansion. CD4+ and CD8+ blood T cells expanded clonally by week 6 at 0.1 to 3.0 mg/kg.

Comment on this clone: What it binds is not known.

J is TRBJ1-2 and V is TRBV19; D is unclear. The TCR was taken from an adult with an advanced solid tumor such as melanoma, head and neck, liver or kidney cancer. This specimen was CD4+ or CD8+ T cells sorted from blood, taken in a trial of the OX40 agonist ivuxolimab. The CDR3 reads CASRQPTNYGYTF. CDR3 DNA: TGTGCCAGTCGTCAGCCAACTAACTATGGCTACACCTTC.